A selection of T cell receptor beta chains follows, all from one sample in a study of OX40 agonist ivuxolimab in advanced cancers. Only in-frame clones appear in the TCRdb table, and some are missing; sequencing was by immunoSEQ multiplex PCR. Of over 100,000 clones listed, 75% to 90% are singletons. Material: CD4+ or CD8+ T cells sorted from blood, obtained in a trial of the OX40 agonist ivuxolimab. The receptor set was obtained from an adult with an advanced solid tumor such as melanoma, head and neck, liver or kidney cancer. The CDR3 runs from the conserved cysteine through the conserved F or W. The D gene is left open where the match is weak. Clone size appears in some rows only: once, few, many, or a class for an expanded clone.

abundance	j_gene	d_gene	v_gene	CDR3nt	CDR3aa
NA	TRBJ2-5	TRBD1	TRBV19	TGTGCCAGTAGTCGGCTCAGGGGGAGTCGGGAGACCCAGTACTTC	CASSRLRGSRETQYF
once	TRBJ2-5	NA	TRBV20-1	TGCAGTGCTAGGACGTCCGCGACCCAGTACTTC	CSARTSATQYF
NA	TRBJ2-2	NA	TRBV7-9	TGTGCCAGTGAGACACCGAACACCGGGGAGCTGTTTTTT	CASETPNTGELFF
NA	TRBJ1-5	NA	TRBV6-1	TGTGCCGGAGGGAGAGGGGAAGAAGGGCAGCCCCAGCATTTT	CAGGRGEEGQPQHF
once	TRBJ1-2	NA	TRBV29-1	TGCAGCGTTGTTCGGGGGGCATCGTCTGGCTACACCTTC	CSVVRGASSGYTF
NA	TRBJ2-7	TRBD2	TRBV5-6	TGTGCCAGCAGCTCGGGACTAGCCGGGTTCTACGAGCAGTACTTC	CASSSGLAGFYEQYF
NA	TRBJ2-1	NA	TRBV4-3	TGCGCCAGCAGCCAGGCGGCTAGCGTTAGAATCGCAAATGAGCAGTTCTTC	CASSQAASVRIANEQFF
NA	TRBJ2-6	TRBD2	TRBV10-3	TGTGCCATCACCCCGAGGGAGGGACCTGGGGCCAACGTCCTGACTTTC	CAITPREGPGANVLTF
NA	TRBJ1-4	NA	TRBV7-2	TGTGCCAGCAGCTTAGGGGGTTTAGCTGAAAAACTGTTTTTT	CASSLGGLAEKLFF
NA	TRBJ2-6	NA	TRBV15	TGTGCCACCAGCAGAGATAGGGGAGGCGGTGGGGCCAACGTCCTGACTTTC	CATSRDRGGGGANVLTF
NA	TRBJ2-3	NA	TRBV9	TGTGCCAGCAGCGTAGACCACGACACAGATACGCAGTATTTT	CASSVDHDTDTQYF
NA	TRBJ1-6	NA	TRBV7-5	TGTGCCAGAAGGGGAGGTAGGGGCCAAAATTCACCCCTCCACTTT	CARRGGRGQNSPLHF
NA	TRBJ1-5	TRBD1	TRBV5-8	TGTGCCAGCAGCCAGGGACAGGGTAACATTCAGCCCCAGCATTTT	CASSQGQGNIQPQHF
NA	TRBJ1-1	NA	TRBV28	TGTGCCAGCAGTCGACAGAGGACTGAAGCTTTCTTT	CASSRQRTEAFF
NA	TRBJ2-5	TRBD1	TRBV7-2	TGTGCCAGCAGCCGAGTCGGGACAGAGGTTCAAGAGACCCAGTACTTC	CASSRVGTEVQETQYF
NA	TRBJ1-6	NA	TRBV14	TGTGCCAGCAGCCAGAGGGAGGGCTATAATTCACCCCTCCACTTT	CASSQREGYNSPLHF
few	TRBJ1-5	TRBD1	TRBV7-2	TGTGCCAGCAGCCGACAGGGTAGCAATCAGCCCCAGCATTTT	CASSRQGSNQPQHF
NA	TRBJ2-1	TRBD2	TRBV30	TGTGCCCTGGGACTAGCGGGGAGATACAATGAGCAGTTCTTC	CALGLAGRYNEQFF
NA	TRBJ2-7	NA	TRBV7-6	TGTGCCAGCAGCGTATCCGGGACTGGAGCGAACGAGCAGTACTTC	CASSVSGTGANEQYF
NA	TRBJ2-2	NA	TRBV10-3	TGTGCCATCGGTCCTAGGACGGGGGGCGACACCGGGGAGCTGTTTTTT	CAIGPRTGGDTGELFF
NA	TRBJ2-2	NA	TRBV19	TGTGCCGGCGCGGGGTATGGGGCCGGGGAGCTGTTTTTT	CAGAGYGAGELFF
NA	TRBJ1-6	NA	TRBV28	TGTGCCAGCAGTCGCGGACAGACCACCTATAATTCACCCCTCCACTTT	CASSRGQTTYNSPLHF
NA	TRBJ2-4	NA	TRBV9	TGTGCCAGCAGCCCCCCCGGCGCAGGGGGGAACATTCAGTACTTC	CASSPPGAGGNIQYF
NA	TRBJ1-2	NA	TRBV28	TGTGCCAGCAGTTTAGGAGGTCGAGGCTACACCTTC	CASSLGGRGYTF
NA	TRBJ1-3	NA	TRBV6-5	TGTGCCAGCGGAAAAGGTTTCCCCTCTGGAAACACCATATATTTT	CASGKGFPSGNTIYF
few	TRBJ1-2	NA	TRBV6-5	TGTGCCAGCACTAGGGGAGCTAACTATGGCTACACCTTC	CASTRGANYGYTF
NA	TRBJ1-5	NA	TRBV5-8	TGTGCCAGCAGCCGCCTCTGGGGTCAGCCCCAGCATTTT	CASSRLWGQPQHF
NA	TRBJ2-7	NA	TRBV5-8	TGTGCCAGCAGCTTTACGACGACAGTATCCTACGAGCAGTACTTC	CASSFTTTVSYEQYF
NA	TRBJ1-3	NA	TRBV5-6	TGTGCCAGCAGCCAGGGGAGTGGAAACACCATATATTTT	CASSQGSGNTIYF
NA	TRBJ1-5	TRBD1	TRBV5-1	TGCGCCAGCAGCAGGTCGCCCGGGGACAGGGCTCTAGATCAGCCCCAGCATTTT	CASSRSPGDRALDQPQHF
NA	TRBJ2-2	NA	TRBV19	TGTGCCAGTAAATCTTGGGGGGTAGGGGAGCTGTTTTTT	CASKSWGVGELFF
NA	TRBJ2-7	NA	TRBV5-1	TGCGCCAGCAGCTTGGTGGGCGGTGTTAACCTCTACGAGCAGTACTTC	CASSLVGGVNLYEQYF
once	TRBJ2-5	TRBD2	TRBV7-2	TGTGCCAGCAGCTTAGGGGCGGGGGGCTCTCAAGAGACCCAGTACTTC	CASSLGAGGSQETQYF
NA	TRBJ1-2	TRBD1	TRBV30	TGTGCCTGGAGTGACCTTAGGGACAGCCTAGGTTATGGCTACACCTTC	CAWSDLRDSLGYGYTF
NA	TRBJ2-3	TRBD2	TRBV28	TGTGCCAGCAGTCCACACTCGGGGGGACGCACAGATACGCAGTATTTT	CASSPHSGGRTDTQYF
NA	TRBJ1-2	NA	TRBV6-6	TGTGCCAGCAGTACACAGAGCTATGGCTACACCTTC	CASSTQSYGYTF
once	TRBJ1-6	TRBD1	TRBV27	TGTGCCAGCAGTAGTGGGACAGCGCGAAATTCACCCCTCCACTTT	CASSSGTARNSPLHF
few	TRBJ2-2	NA	TRBV19	TGTGCCAGTAGCCTACGTCCACAGGTCACCGGGGAGCTGTTTTTT	CASSLRPQVTGELFF
NA	TRBJ2-2	TRBD2	TRBV6-1	TGTGCCAGCAGTGACCCGGGGACTACTATCACCGGGGAGCTGTTTTTT	CASSDPGTTITGELFF
NA	TRBJ2-3	NA	TRBV11-2	TGTGCCAGCAGCCCCAGTACGGGAAGCACAGATACGCAGTATTTT	CASSPSTGSTDTQYF
NA	TRBJ1-6	TRBD1	TRBV7-8	TGTGCCAGCAGCCCCCGGACAGGGGGCTCCTATAATTCACCCCTCCACTTT	CASSPRTGGSYNSPLHF
NA	TRBJ2-3	TRBD2	TRBV7-2	TGTGCCAGCAGCTTAGTGAGGGGTAGCGGGGGTACAAGGGATACGCAGTATTTT	CASSLVRGSGGTRDTQYF